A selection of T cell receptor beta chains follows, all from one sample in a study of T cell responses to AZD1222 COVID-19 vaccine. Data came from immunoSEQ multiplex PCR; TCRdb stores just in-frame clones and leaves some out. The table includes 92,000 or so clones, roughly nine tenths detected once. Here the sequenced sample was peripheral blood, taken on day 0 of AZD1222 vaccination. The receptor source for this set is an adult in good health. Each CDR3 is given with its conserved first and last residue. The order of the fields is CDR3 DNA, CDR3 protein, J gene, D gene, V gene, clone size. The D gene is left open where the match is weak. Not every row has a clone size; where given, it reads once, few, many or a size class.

DNA: TGTGCCAGCAGCTTCATGGGGGCTTACCAAGAGACCCAGTACTTC
CDR3: CASSFMGAYQETQYF
J: TRBJ2-5
D: NA
V: TRBV5-5
size: NA

DNA: TGTGCCAGCAGTTTGGGGGCCGGGACTAGCTCCTACGAGCAGTACTTC
CDR3: CASSLGAGTSSYEQYF
J: TRBJ2-7
D: TRBD2
V: TRBV28
size: NA

DNA: TGTGCCAGCTCACCAACGGGTTACTCTGGAAACACCATATATTTT
CDR3: CASSPTGYSGNTIYF
J: TRBJ1-3
D: NA
V: TRBV18
size: NA

DNA: TGTGCCAGCAGTTCCCCATATAGCAATCAGCCCCAGCATTTT
CDR3: CASSSPYSNQPQHF
J: TRBJ1-5
D: NA
V: TRBV6-5
size: NA

DNA: TGTGCCAGCAGCTCACGACAGGGGAACTATGGCTACACCTTC
CDR3: CASSSRQGNYGYTF
J: TRBJ1-2
D: TRBD1
V: TRBV7-2
size: NA

DNA: TGTGCCAGCAGTCGGACAGGGGGCGCCGGGGAGCAGTTCTTC
CDR3: CASSRTGGAGEQFF
J: TRBJ2-1
D: TRBD1
V: TRBV6-5
size: NA

DNA: TGTGCCAGCAGCTTTCCTCGGAGCTCCTACGAGCAGTACTTC
CDR3: CASSFPRSSYEQYF
J: TRBJ2-7
D: NA
V: TRBV11-2
size: NA

DNA: TGTGCCAGCATGGGGTCTGGGGAGACCCAGTACTTC
CDR3: CASMGSGETQYF
J: TRBJ2-5
D: NA
V: TRBV28
size: NA

DNA: TGCGCCAGCAGCCCCCACGAGACGGAAGGAGAGACCCAGTACTTC
CDR3: CASSPHETEGETQYF
J: TRBJ2-5
D: NA
V: TRBV4-3
size: NA

DNA: TGTGCCAGCAGCGAGGGGGGGGACAGACCCTCTGGAAACACCATATATTTT
CDR3: CASSEGGDRPSGNTIYF
J: TRBJ1-3
D: TRBD1
V: TRBV9
size: NA

DNA: TGTGCCAGCAGCCTAGGACAGCCCCACTCTGGAAACACCATATATTTT
CDR3: CASSLGQPHSGNTIYF
J: TRBJ1-3
D: NA
V: TRBV3-1/TRBV3-2
size: NA

DNA: TGTGCCAGCGATGGGACAGGCTCCTACAATGAGCAGTTCTTC
CDR3: CASDGTGSYNEQFF
J: TRBJ2-1
D: TRBD1
V: TRBV2
size: NA

DNA: TGTGCCAGCAGCTTTAGCAGGGACTCCTACGAGCAGTACTTC
CDR3: CASSFSRDSYEQYF
J: TRBJ2-7
D: NA
V: TRBV7-3
size: NA

DNA: TGTGCCAGCAGCGCCCCAGGCAGGGGGGACACTGAAGCTTTCTTT
CDR3: CASSAPGRGDTEAFF
J: TRBJ1-1
D: TRBD1
V: TRBV9
size: NA

DNA: TGTGCCAGCAGTTACGTCAGCGGGGGAGGGTACGAGCAGTACTTC
CDR3: CASSYVSGGGYEQYF
J: TRBJ2-7
D: TRBD2
V: TRBV6-5
size: NA

DNA: TGTGCCAGTAGTATAGTTGGACAACGGAGCAGCGGGGAGCTGTTTTTT
CDR3: CASSIVGQRSSGELFF
J: TRBJ2-2
D: NA
V: TRBV19
size: NA

DNA: TGTGCCAGTAAGACAGGGCGTAGCGGAGTCAAAAAGAATGAGCAGTTCTTC
CDR3: CASKTGRSGVKKNEQFF
J: TRBJ2-1
D: NA
V: TRBV25-1
size: NA

DNA: TGTGCCAGCAGAACTAATGAAAAACTGTTTTTT
CDR3: CASRTNEKLFF
J: TRBJ1-4
D: NA
V: TRBV25-1
size: NA

DNA: TGTGCCAGCTTACTGGATGACAATCAGCCCCAGCATTTT
CDR3: CASLLDDNQPQHF
J: TRBJ1-5
D: NA
V: TRBV28
size: once

DNA: TGCAGTGCTAGTGGGCAGGGGAAGTATAGCAATCAGCCCCAGCATTTT
CDR3: CSASGQGKYSNQPQHF
J: TRBJ1-5
D: NA
V: TRBV20-1
size: NA

DNA: TGTGCCAGCAGCGTAGGGCAGGGGGGCACGTACGAGCAGTACTTC
CDR3: CASSVGQGGTYEQYF
J: TRBJ2-7
D: NA
V: TRBV9
size: once

DNA: TGTGCCAGCCAACAGACCGCGTATGGCTACACCTTC
CDR3: CASQQTAYGYTF
J: TRBJ1-2
D: NA
V: TRBV12-3/TRBV12-4
size: NA

DNA: TGTGCCAGCAGTGCCGATGGGGGGGCGGTCTACGAGCAGTACTTC
CDR3: CASSADGGAVYEQYF
J: TRBJ2-7
D: NA
V: TRBV25-1
size: NA

DNA: TGTGCCAGCAGCCCCCCCGGGGGCTCCTACAATGAGCAGTTCTTC
CDR3: CASSPPGGSYNEQFF
J: TRBJ2-1
D: NA
V: TRBV7-6
size: NA

DNA: TGTGCCAGCAGCCAAGTCCGCCCGCACCGCCAAGCCCTCTCTGGGGCCAACGTCCTGACTTTC
CDR3: CASSQVRPHRQALSGANVLTF
J: TRBJ2-6
D: NA
V: TRBV4-2
size: NA

DNA: TGCGCCAGCAGCCAAGGCGGACGCGGGCAGTATTTT
CDR3: CASSQGGRGQYF
J: TRBJ2-3
D: NA
V: TRBV4-1
size: few

DNA: TGTGCCAGCAGCCACATCGAGGGGTCCGGAAACACCATATATTTT
CDR3: CASSHIEGSGNTIYF
J: TRBJ1-3
D: NA
V: TRBV4-2
size: NA

DNA: TGTGCCAGCAGCTTAATGTCAACCACCCTGAACACTGAAGCTTTCTTT
CDR3: CASSLMSTTLNTEAFF
J: TRBJ1-1
D: NA
V: TRBV7-2
size: NA

DNA: TGTGCCAGCACCACGCGGGACAGTCTGTATGGCTACACCTTC
CDR3: CASTTRDSLYGYTF
J: TRBJ1-2
D: TRBD1
V: TRBV28
size: NA

DNA: TGTGCCACCAGCGGCACCGGGACAGCCGCTAACTATGGCTACACCTTC
CDR3: CATSGTGTAANYGYTF
J: TRBJ1-2
D: TRBD1
V: TRBV15
size: NA

DNA: TGCGCCAGCAGCCCAATCACAGGGGAGGATGGCTACACCTTC
CDR3: CASSPITGEDGYTF
J: TRBJ1-2
D: TRBD1
V: TRBV4-1
size: NA

DNA: TGTGCCAGCCTGTATTCCCCCTATGGCTACACCTTC
CDR3: CASLYSPYGYTF
J: TRBJ1-2
D: NA
V: TRBV10-3
size: NA

DNA: TGTGCCAGCAGCCCCGGGCAGGGGGCGCGGAATGAGCAGTTCTTC
CDR3: CASSPGQGARNEQFF
J: TRBJ2-1
D: TRBD1
V: TRBV7-2
size: NA

DNA: TGTGCCAGCAGCCGCGGGACGGCGAATGAGCAGTTCTTC
CDR3: CASSRGTANEQFF
J: TRBJ2-1
D: NA
V: TRBV7-3
size: NA

DNA: TGTGCCAGCAGCCCTAGACTAGCGGGAGTGGCAGATACGCAGTATTTT
CDR3: CASSPRLAGVADTQYF
J: TRBJ2-3
D: TRBD2
V: TRBV9
size: NA

DNA: TGCGCCAGCAGCTCGCGAGGGGGCTCCCTCTCCTACGAGCAGTACTTC
CDR3: CASSSRGGSLSYEQYF
J: TRBJ2-7
D: TRBD1
V: TRBV5-1
size: NA

DNA: TGTGCCAGCACCTATAGCGGGAGCGTTTACGAGCAGTACTTC
CDR3: CASTYSGSVYEQYF
J: TRBJ2-7
D: TRBD2
V: TRBV11-1
size: NA

DNA: TGTGCCAGCAGCGAGCGGGATGCGAGCACCGGGGAGCTGTTTTTT
CDR3: CASSERDASTGELFF
J: TRBJ2-2
D: TRBD2
V: TRBV9
size: NA

DNA: TGTGCCAGCAGCCCAGGGACTAGCGGGTGGTCAGATACGCAGTATTTT
CDR3: CASSPGTSGWSDTQYF
J: TRBJ2-3
D: TRBD2
V: TRBV9
size: NA

DNA: TGTGCCAGCAGTGAAGCGCCGGGAACCTTGAATGAGCAGTTCTTC
CDR3: CASSEAPGTLNEQFF
J: TRBJ2-1
D: NA
V: TRBV6-1
size: NA

DNA: TGTGCCAGCAGCTTATGGGGAAGACCTGAAGCTTTCTTT
CDR3: CASSLWGRPEAFF
J: TRBJ1-1
D: NA
V: TRBV7-9
size: NA

DNA: TGTGCCAGCAGGACAGGGGGCAATCAGCCCCAGCATTTT
CDR3: CASRTGGNQPQHF
J: TRBJ1-5
D: TRBD1
V: TRBV7-2
size: NA

DNA: TGTGCCATCAGACGGACAGGGAACACCGGGGAGCTGTTTTTT
CDR3: CAIRRTGNTGELFF
J: TRBJ2-2
D: TRBD1
V: TRBV10-3
size: NA

DNA: TGTGCCAGCAGCGGAGAAGCGGGAGTAAACACCGGGGAGCTGTTTTTT
CDR3: CASSGEAGVNTGELFF
J: TRBJ2-2
D: TRBD2
V: TRBV7-9
size: NA

DNA: TGTGCCAGTAGTATGGGCGGAGGGGGATGGGGCACTGAAGCTTTCTTT
CDR3: CASSMGGGGWGTEAFF
J: TRBJ1-1
D: NA
V: TRBV19
size: NA

DNA: TGTGCCAGCAGCTTAACGTTTAGGGACGAGCAGTACTTC
CDR3: CASSLTFRDEQYF
J: TRBJ2-7
D: NA
V: TRBV7-3
size: NA

DNA: TGTGCCAGTTCGACGTTAGGTGAGCAGTACTTC
CDR3: CASSTLGEQYF
J: TRBJ2-7
D: NA
V: TRBV19
size: NA

DNA: TGTGCCAGCAAGTCTAGCGGTACAGATACGCAGTATTTT
CDR3: CASKSSGTDTQYF
J: TRBJ2-3
D: TRBD2
V: TRBV27
size: NA

DNA: TGTGCCAGCAGCCGGACAGGGGGGTTTGGCTCCTATAATTCACCCCTCCACTTT
CDR3: CASSRTGGFGSYNSPLHF
J: TRBJ1-6
D: TRBD1
V: TRBV11-2
size: once

DNA: TGTGCCAGCACTGAGGCTAGGGGCTACGAGCAGTACTTC
CDR3: CASTEARGYEQYF
J: TRBJ2-7
D: NA
V: TRBV7-2
size: NA

DNA: TGTGCCAGCAGCGGGACATCGCAAGAGACCCAGTACTTC
CDR3: CASSGTSQETQYF
J: TRBJ2-5
D: NA
V: TRBV6-5
size: NA

DNA: TGTGCCAGTAGTATAGGGAGCGCGAACACCGGGGAGCTGTTTTTT
CDR3: CASSIGSANTGELFF
J: TRBJ2-2
D: NA
V: TRBV19
size: once

DNA: TGCGCCAGCACGTGGGACAGGGCCTACAATGAGCAGTTCTTC
CDR3: CASTWDRAYNEQFF
J: TRBJ2-1
D: TRBD1
V: TRBV10-1
size: NA